This TCR beta chain was recorded in a study of blood T cell repertoires in COVID-19 (dated by TCRdb to about 2020). Some background on the complete study: The collaborator samples originated in the United States, Italy and Spain and spanned the acute and convalescent phases of COVID-19. The dataset comprised deeply sampled blood TCRbeta repertoires from subjects exposed to, actively infected with, or recovered from COVID-19. A de-identified subject ID, COVID-19 status, age in years and sex were almost always included in the sample metadata. The samples were drawn from the first 160 participants of the ongoing ImmuneRACE study and from 1,200 or so subjects provided by 6 global collaborators. Where available, HLA class I and class II types were obtained from metadata supplied by the sample provider rather than from assay-based typing. The prospective study material was composed of cDNA or gDNA derived from T cells, B-cell-depleted T cells, or PBMCs. The repertoires were released in a freely available public database intended as a resource for research on the immune response to SARS-CoV-2.

Regarding this clone: The antigen this receptor binds is unknown. Base qualities were left out, and no much larger clone turns up one base away.

One collaborating source in Seattle enrolled patients during active infection and followed them longitudinally through the course of disease. The collaborating institutions used their own protocols to collect whole blood in K2EDTA tubes. For TCRbeta analysis, collaborator samples were shipped as frozen whole blood, as isolated PBMCs, or as DNA extracted from either sample type. Beyond this particular receptor, the publication reports: The amount of clinical and demographic metadata varied by source and participant and was provided uncurated.

TCRbeta CDR3 regions were amplified from genomic DNA by means of the immunoSEQ Assay, a bias-controlled multiplex PCR. Per the original workflow: Nucleated cell counts per sample were estimated from amplification of reference gene primers within the assay. To quantify the absolute abundance of each unique TCRbeta CDR3 rearrangement, sequence reads were collapsed and filtered. For each sample, productive Simpson clonality was calculated by taking the square root of Simpson's diversity index across productive rearrangements. Drawn from immuneACCESS, this table holds only the in-frame rearrangements with V and J called that TCRdb kept. Clones are partly lost; checked studies trace under half to an unresolved V gene and leave the rest unexplained. Clonal size and the V and J genes are those of that table, whereas D and trimming came from the DNA. In all, the sample holds roughly 350,000 clones, and approximately 89% of those were seen once. The top ten constitute 8% to 13% of the sample.

Material: peripheral blood. This sequence originates from a woman in her 30s with COVID-19, enrolled during active disease.

The DNA reads TGTGCCAGCAGTTTAACAATTCAGGGAGAGCAGTACTTC. It codes for CASSLTIQGEQYF. This receptor chain uses TRBV12-3 or TRBV12-4 and TRBJ2-7; a weak D assignment points to TRBD1 (5 bases agree). Inclusive of the bounding cysteine and phenylalanine, the CDR3 is 13 residues long. Here the CDR3 DNA is all that survives: 39 bases in frame from base 1. The junction carries 12 bases between V and J, which are trimmed by 2 bases and 7 bases respectively.